The text below deals with one T cell receptor (beta chain). This entry is derived from a study of T cell changes during pregnancy in multiple sclerosis. V was cut by 3 bases and J by 3 bases, with 18 bases left in between. CDR1 and CDR2 (germline): KGHSH, LQKENI. The CDR3 contains 17 residues. Produced via immunoSEQ multiplex PCR; TCRdb's table is partial and in-frame only. The sample lists roughly 89,000 clones, 85% to 95% seen once, with roughly 4% in the top ten. The chain couples TRBV18 to TRBJ1-3; D may be TRBD1 (6 bases). The TCR comes from a female donor with multiple sclerosis, enrolled in a pregnancy study. Sequencing was performed on peripheral blood, taken in the first trimester of pregnancy. CDR3 sequence (DNA): TGTGCCAGCTCACCCCCCCGGGGGGCACAAGGTGGAAACACCATATATTTT. It specifies CASSPPRGAQGGNTIYF. Combining the CDR3 with reference TRBV18 and TRBJ1-3 gives the whole variable domain NAGVMQNPRHLVRRRGQEARLRCSPMKGHSHVYWYRQLPEEGLKFMVYLQKENIIDESGMPKERFSAEFPKEGPSILRIQQVVRGDSAAYFCASSPPRGAQGGNTIYFGEGSWLTVV.